The sequence of this TCR beta chain was determined in a study of blood T cell repertoires in COVID-19 (dated by TCRdb to 2019 to 2021). Some background on the complete study: Collaborator samples came from the United States, Italy and Spain and covered acute and convalescent phases of COVID-19. The sample metadata nearly always contained a de-identified subject ID, COVID-19 status, age in years and sex. The repertoires were released in a freely available public database meant as a resource for research on the immune response to SARS-CoV-2. The samples were drawn from two sources: the first 160 participants of the ongoing ImmuneRACE study, and 950 to 1,500 subjects contributed by 6 global collaborators. The dataset comprised deeply sampled blood TCRbeta repertoires from subjects exposed to, actively infected with, or recovered from COVID-19. The prospective study material was composed of cDNA or gDNA derived from T cells, B-cell-depleted T cells, or PBMCs. Where available, HLA class I and class II types were obtained from metadata supplied by the sample provider rather than from assay-based typing. Overall study outcomes, separate from this receptor: How much clinical and demographic metadata was included differed by source and by participant, and the metadata was provided uncurated.

The immunoSEQ Assay, a bias-controlled multiplex PCR, was used to amplify TCRbeta CDR3 regions from genomic DNA. On the study's bioinformatics: The number of nucleated cells in each sample was estimated by amplification of reference gene primers within the assay. To quantify the absolute abundance of each unique TCRbeta CDR3 rearrangement, sequence reads were collapsed and filtered. For each sample, productive Simpson clonality was calculated by taking the square root of Simpson's diversity index across productive rearrangements. TCRdb took this table from immuneACCESS and kept in-frame rearrangements with V and J called. Such tables lack part of the clones; where checked against another copy, unresolved V genes explain under half of the gap, and the rest is unexplained. From that table come the V and J calls and clone size; the DNA was used to work out D and trimming. This sample has tens of thousands of clones in its table, and around four fifths of those were observed once. The ten largest clones add up to around 6.4% of the sample.

The germline V gene (reference sequence) supplies CDR1 LNHDA and CDR2 SQIVND. Clipping removes 4 bases from V and 4 bases from J, with 7 as the unmatched junction base count. The CDR3 goes from the cysteine to the phenylalanine over 16 residues. The only DNA kept is the CDR3, 48 bases in frame from the first base. Collaborating institutions collected whole blood in K2EDTA tubes following their own protocols. For TCRbeta analysis, collaborators shipped samples in one of three forms: frozen whole blood, isolated PBMCs, or DNA extracted from either of those sample types. As regards this clone: This receptor's antigen is unknown. It has no much larger one-base neighbor in the sample; base qualities were not kept.

The clonotype comes from a woman between 50 and 59 years old with active or convalescent COVID-19. This chain joins TRBV19 to TRBJ1-1, and TRBD1 aligns with 12 junction nucleotides. Sequenced: peripheral blood. Read as DNA, the sequence is TGTGCCAGTAGTACAAGGGAGGGACAGGGGGCCACTGAAGCTTTCTTT. Its amino acids are CASSTREGQGATEAFF.